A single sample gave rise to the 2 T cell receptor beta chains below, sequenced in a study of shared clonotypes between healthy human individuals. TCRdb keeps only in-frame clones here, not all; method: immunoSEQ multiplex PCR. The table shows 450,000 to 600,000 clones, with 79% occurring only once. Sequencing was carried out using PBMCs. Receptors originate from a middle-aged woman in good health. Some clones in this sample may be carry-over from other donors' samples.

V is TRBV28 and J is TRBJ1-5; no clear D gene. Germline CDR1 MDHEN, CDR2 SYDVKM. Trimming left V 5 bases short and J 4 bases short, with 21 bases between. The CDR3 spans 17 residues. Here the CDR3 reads CASSPGPGGYGNQPQHF. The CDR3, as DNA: TGTGCCAGCAGTCCCGGGCCAGGAGGGTATGGGAATCAGCCCCAGCATTTT. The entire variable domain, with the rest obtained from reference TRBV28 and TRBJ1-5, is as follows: DVKVTQSSRYLVKRTGEKVFLECVQDMDHENMFWYRQDPGLGLRLIYFSYDVKMKEKGDIPEGYSVSREKKERFSLILESASTNQTSMYLCASSPGPGGYGNQPQHFGDGTRLSIL.

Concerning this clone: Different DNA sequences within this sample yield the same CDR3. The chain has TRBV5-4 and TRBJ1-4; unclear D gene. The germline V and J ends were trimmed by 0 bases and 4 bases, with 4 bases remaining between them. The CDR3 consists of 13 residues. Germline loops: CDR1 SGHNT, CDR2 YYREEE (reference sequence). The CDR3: CASSLAGNEKLFF. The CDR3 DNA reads TGTGCCAGCAGCTTGGCCGGTAATGAAAAACTGTTTTTT.